The rows below give T cell receptor beta chains drawn from one sample of a study of cytomegalovirus exposure and HLA in healthy donors. TCRdb's table, derived via immunoSEQ multiplex PCR, lists solely in-frame clones and lacks some. Of about 190,000 clones listed, more than 75% were seen once; the top ten hold roughly 3.1%. Sequencing input: PBMCs. The receptor source for this set is a man in his forties in good health and CMV-seropositive. CDR3s include the opening cysteine and the closing phenylalanine or tryptophan.

j_call v_call cdr3_aa
TRBJ1-1 TRBV4-1 CASSPPGRANTEAFF
TRBJ2-5 TRBV10-3 CAIRGVRQETQYF
TRBJ1-6 TRBV2 CASSLAGGSNSPLHF
TRBJ1-3 TRBV10-3 CAISEVGGSGNTIYF
TRBJ1-2 TRBV6-5 CASSPDRDYGYTF
TRBJ2-3 TRBV5-4 CASSLNGLAGDTQYF
TRBJ2-1 TRBV5-1 CASSLGGGLRGEQFF
TRBJ1-6 TRBV5-5 CASSLGQHSYNSPLHF
TRBJ2-5 TRBV7-3 CASSRGGSRVQETQYF
TRBJ2-5 TRBV19 CASRETSLVAETQYF
TRBJ1-5 TRBV7-2 CASSLRAGDNQPQHF
TRBJ1-5 TRBV6-6 CASNPLQGSPQHF
TRBJ1-1 TRBV28 CASSRIDRVNTEAFF
TRBJ1-3 TRBV5-4 CASSSGWSSTGNTIYF
TRBJ2-1 TRBV7-9 CASSLDGGPYNEQFF
TRBJ2-1 TRBV19 CASSISGGMHNEQFF
TRBJ2-3 TRBV7-3 CASSLNPSGGSADTQYF
TRBJ2-1 TRBV6-6 CASRRLAGGNNEQFF
TRBJ2-1 TRBV6-1 CASSRQASYNEQFF
TRBJ2-5 TRBV29-1 CSVAHRGQTQYF
TRBJ2-3 TRBV5-1 CASSLEGDTQYF
TRBJ2-4 TRBV6-6 CASSYLGEDIQYF
TRBJ2-7 TRBV4-3 CASSSGTSASYEQYF
TRBJ2-7 TRBV27 CASSSDRGREQYF
TRBJ2-7 TRBV6-1 CASSEGTGGTYEQYF
TRBJ2-7 TRBV13 CASSLGDRGPRPF
TRBJ2-5 TRBV27 CASSLSGGETQYF
TRBJ2-1 TRBV28 CASSPIRGLAGPNEQFF
- TRBV5-1 CASRFGRTEDYEQYF
TRBJ2-5 TRBV7-7 CASSPRQGVRQETQYF
TRBJ2-2 TRBV9 CASSVGGSGTTGELFF
TRBJ2-2 TRBV19 CASTPREGTGELFF
TRBJ2-5 TRBV5-1 CASSPDSQETQYF
TRBJ1-2 TRBV7-9 CASSRDRAGYTF
TRBJ1-2 TRBV2 CASSETSYGYTF
TRBJ2-3 TRBV2 CASSPEDLTQYF
TRBJ1-4 TRBV5-6 CASSLATPSTGVFF
TRBJ1-2 TRBV25-1 CASSGSIGYTF
TRBJ2-1 TRBV6-5 CASKDPRDFWNEQFF
TRBJ2-1 TRBV9 CASSAPGLAVNNEQFF
TRBJ2-2 TRBV11-3 CASSSLAGELFF
TRBJ2-7 TRBV18 CASSPVAGGEQYF
TRBJ2-6 TRBV27 CASSSYGGRILSGANVLTF
TRBJ2-3 TRBV5-1 CASSPRDRETDTQYF
TRBJ1-5 TRBV4-1 CASSQVGGQPQHF
TRBJ1-3 TRBV6-5 CASSYEGNTIYF
TRBJ1-1 TRBV18 CASSEGPTEAFF
TRBJ2-1 TRBV7-9 CASSPPTSGSGNEQFF
TRBJ2-5 TRBV13 CASTRGGETQYF
TRBJ2-2 TRBV11-3 CASSYTGPGELFF
TRBJ1-5 TRBV7-9 CASSLGTGLTQPQHF
TRBJ2-5 TRBV5-1 CASSLEGGYETQYF
TRBJ2-5 TRBV28 CASGGRNMETQYF
TRBJ1-3 TRBV2 CASSTGDSGNTIYF
TRBJ2-1 TRBV13 CASSLPSGSSYNEQFF